This T cell receptor (beta chain) was observed in a study of CD8+ T cells in alopecia areata. Findings of the study overall: Higher clonality was seen in lesional scalp than in normal scalp, especially in alopecia totalis/universalis.

The V end was cut by 6 bases, the J end by 2 bases, with 19 bases between. This CDR3 is 15 amino acids long. The germline V gene has CDR1 SQVTM and CDR2 ANQGSEA. This sample's treatment: oral pan-JAK inhibitor, 5-10 mg twice daily. RNA, once extracted, was reverse transcribed into cDNA for use as the sequencing template. Sequencing was performed with immunoSEQ multiplex PCR; in TCRdb, only in-frame clones are kept and a portion is missing. Seen here are 140,000 to 150,000 clones, less than 70% observed once, and the top ten hold approximately 15%. This clone came up a few times. Antigen unknown. The TCR comes from a human donor with alopecia areata. Source: CD8+ T cells sorted from blood, taken at week 4, from a patient treated with tofacitinib. The rearrangement links TRBV29-1 to TRBJ2-5; D is perhaps TRBD2 (5 bases). The CDR3 spells CSVVGGETLQETQYF. The CDR3 nucleotides read TGCAGCGTAGTTGGAGGAGAGACGTTACAAGAGACCCAGTACTTC.